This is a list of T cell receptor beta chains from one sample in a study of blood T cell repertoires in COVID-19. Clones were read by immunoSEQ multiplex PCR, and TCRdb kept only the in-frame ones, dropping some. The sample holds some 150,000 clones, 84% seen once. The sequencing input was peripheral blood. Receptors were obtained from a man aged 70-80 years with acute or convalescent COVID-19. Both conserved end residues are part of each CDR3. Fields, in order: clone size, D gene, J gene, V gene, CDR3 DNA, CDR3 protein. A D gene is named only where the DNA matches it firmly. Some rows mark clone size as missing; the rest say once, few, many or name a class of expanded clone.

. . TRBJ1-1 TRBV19 TGTGCCAGTAGTATAGGGAGCGCAAACACTGAAGCTTTCTTT CASSIGSANTEAFF
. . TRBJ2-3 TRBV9 TGTGCCAGCAGCGAGGCCGGGACTCGACTTGGCACAGATACGCAGTATTTT CASSEAGTRLGTDTQYF
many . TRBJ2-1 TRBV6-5 TGTGCCAGCACACCCAGGGGTACCTACAATGAGCAGTTCTTC CASTPRGTYNEQFF
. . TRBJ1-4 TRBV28 TGTGCCAGCATCCCTTACGCGGATTCTGAAAAACTGTTTTTT CASIPYADSEKLFF
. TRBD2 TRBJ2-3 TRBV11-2 TGTGCCAGCAGCTTAACGGGAGGGGCAGATACGCAGTATTTT CASSLTGGADTQYF
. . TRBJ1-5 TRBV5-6 TGTGCCAGCAGCTTGTCCGGGGGTGGAAGTCAGCCCCAGCATTTT CASSLSGGGSQPQHF
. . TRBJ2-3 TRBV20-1 TGCAGTGGAGGGAGCACAGATACGCAGTATTTT CSGGSTDTQYF
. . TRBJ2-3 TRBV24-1 TGTGCCACCAGTGACCAGAGACTCACAGATACGCAGTATTTT CATSDQRLTDTQYF
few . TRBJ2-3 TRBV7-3 TGTGCCAGCAGCCAGGGCTCTAGCGCGCATACGCAGTATTTT CASSQGSSAHTQYF
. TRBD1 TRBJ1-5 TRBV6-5 TGTGCCAGCGGGGACAGGGAAGATCAGCCCCAGCATTTT CASGDREDQPQHF
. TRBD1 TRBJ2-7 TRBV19 TGTGCCAGTAGTCGGGCCGGGGACAGGGGGCCCTACGAGCAGTACTTC CASSRAGDRGPYEQYF
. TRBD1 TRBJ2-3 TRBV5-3 TGTGCCAGAAGCTTGGCAGGGGGCGGCACAGATACGCAGTATTTT CARSLAGGGTDTQYF
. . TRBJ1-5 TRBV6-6 TGTGCCAGCAGCAAATCCAGGAATCAGCCCCAGCATTTT CASSKSRNQPQHF
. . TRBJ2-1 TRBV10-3 TGTGCCATCACCCCCGAAGGGAGGCTCTACAATGAGCAGTTCTTC CAITPEGRLYNEQFF
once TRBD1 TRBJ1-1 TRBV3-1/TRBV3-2 TGTGCCACTGGTACAGGGGGCTTGAGGATGGGAGCTTTCTTT CATGTGGLRMGAFF
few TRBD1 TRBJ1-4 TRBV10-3 TGTGCCATCAGTGCGGCCTACAGGGGAACAAATGAAAAACTGTTTTTT CAISAAYRGTNEKLFF
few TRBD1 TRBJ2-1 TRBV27 TGTGCCAGCAGTTCGACCGGGACAGGCACATACAATGAGCAGTTCTTC CASSSTGTGTYNEQFF
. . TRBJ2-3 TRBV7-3 TGTGCCAGCAGCTTACAGGGTGGTACGGATACGCAGTATTTT CASSLQGGTDTQYF
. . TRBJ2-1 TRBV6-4 TGTGCCAGCAGTGTAAGCGGGCCCTACAATGAGCAGTTCTTC CASSVSGPYNEQFF
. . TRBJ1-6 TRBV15 TGTGCCACCCAGGAACCCGGTTCACCCCTCCACTTT CATQEPGSPLHF
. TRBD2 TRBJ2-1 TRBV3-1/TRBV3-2 TGTGCCAGCAGTCTCAGGACTAGCGGGGGGTACAATGAGCAGTTCTTC CASSLRTSGGYNEQFF
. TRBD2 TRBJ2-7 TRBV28 TGTGCCAGCAGTCTTAGCGGGAGTGGCTACGAGCAGTACTTC CASSLSGSGYEQYF
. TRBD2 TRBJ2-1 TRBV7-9 TGTGCCAGCAGCCCCTCCGGGACTAGCGGCAACAATGAGCAGTTCTTC CASSPSGTSGNNEQFF
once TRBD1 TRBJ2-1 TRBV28 TGTGCCAGCAGCACAGGGGGCCCGATCAATGAGCAGTTCTTC CASSTGGPINEQFF
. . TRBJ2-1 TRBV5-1 TGCGCCAGCAGCTTGGGCGCGGGGTCCTACAATGAGCAGTTCTTC CASSLGAGSYNEQFF
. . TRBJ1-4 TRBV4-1 TGCGCCAGCAGCCCCCTCCTAAAGAGCGATAGTGAAAAACTGTTTTTT CASSPLLKSDSEKLFF
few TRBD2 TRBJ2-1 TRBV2 TGTGCCAGTACGCGGCGGGGGGATGAGCAGTTCTTC CASTRRGDEQFF
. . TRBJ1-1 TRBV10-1 TGCGCCAGCAGTGAACAACCTCAGGGTAACCCTAAAGCTTTCTTT CASSEQPQGNPKAFF
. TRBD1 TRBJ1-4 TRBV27 TGTGCCAGCAGTTTTCGGACAGGGAGAGCCACTAATGAAAAACTGTTTTTT CASSFRTGRATNEKLFF
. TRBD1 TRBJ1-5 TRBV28 TGTGCCAGCAGTCCCTACAGGGGGGGCAATCAGCCCCAGCATTTT CASSPYRGGNQPQHF
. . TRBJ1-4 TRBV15 TGTGCCACCAGCAGAGGGGGCGCGGACACCGGTGAGAAACTGTTTTTT CATSRGGADTGEKLFF
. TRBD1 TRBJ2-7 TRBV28 TGTGCCAGCGCCCCTCAGGGGGCGACCGGCTACGAGCAGTACTTC CASAPQGATGYEQYF
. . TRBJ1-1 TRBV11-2 TGTGCCAGCAGCTTAGTCACAGCCGGCACTGAAGCTTTCTTT CASSLVTAGTEAFF
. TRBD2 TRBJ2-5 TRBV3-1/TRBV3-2 TGTGCCAGTGAGCGGGGAGGGGAAGAGACCCAGTACTTC CASERGGEETQYF
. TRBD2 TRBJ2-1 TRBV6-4 TGTGCCACCCGAGAGCGGGAGATAGGTGAGCAGTTCTTC CATREREIGEQFF
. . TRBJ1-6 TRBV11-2 TGTGCCAGCAGCCCACCTGTGGCTCGGGGGTCACCCCTCCACTTT CASSPPVARGSPLHF
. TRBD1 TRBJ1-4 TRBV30 TGTGCCTGGAACCCCAGGACAGGGGGAAATGAAAAACTGTTTTTT CAWNPRTGGNEKLFF
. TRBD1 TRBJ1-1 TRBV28 TGTGCCAGCAGCACCCAGGGGGCCCTGGGTTATGAAGCTTTCTTT CASSTQGALGYEAFF
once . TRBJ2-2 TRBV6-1 TGTGCCAGCAGTGAAGTGGGGGGGCCGGGTACCGGGGAGCTGTTTTTT CASSEVGGPGTGELFF
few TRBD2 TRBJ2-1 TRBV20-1 TGCAGTGCCTGGCGGGAGGACCAGTTCTTC CSAWREDQFF